The 21 T cell receptor beta chains reported below all come from one sample, sequenced in a study of HIV-infected children after antiretroviral therapy interruption. Indicated treatment: PENTA 11 planned treatment interruption arm or continuous ART arm. RNA-based 3' RACE libraries used unique molecular identifiers. MiXCR, applied by TCRdb to the 3' RACE reads, yields one record per CDR3 protein. The table records 70,000 to 90,000 distinct CDR3 sequences, about 7.2% of them present only once. Material: CD45RA+ CD4+ T cells from PBMCs, pooled from several time points, obtained from a donor given antiretroviral therapy, either interrupted or continuous. Subset given: naive CD4+ CD45RA+ CD45RO- T cells. Receptor source: a pool of human donors with HIV.

At least ten counts were recorded for this clonotype. The chain is built from TRBV7-9 and TRBJ2-7; D might be TRBD1 or TRBD2, each matching 6 bases. Trimming removed 3 bases at V and 4 bases at J, with 13 bases between. The V gene's germline CDR1 is SEHNR and CDR2 FQNEAQ (reference sequence). The CDR3 totals 14 residues. This CDR3 is CASSFPGGAYEQYF. CDR3 nucleotide sequence: TGTGCCAGCAGCTTTCCCGGGGGCGCTTACGAGCAGTACTTC.

This clonotype was seen many times. The V gene is TRBV6-6, the J gene TRBJ2-7, with D perhaps given as TRBD1 or TRBD2 (5 bases each). Germline V gene data show CDR1 as MNHNY and CDR2 as SVGAGI (reference sequence). Between the trimmed V and J ends, which lost 3 bases and 0 bases, there was a span of 9 bases. The CDR3 has 14 residues. CDR3 in amino acids: CASSYEGISYEQYF. The CDR3 DNA reads as TGTGCCAGCAGTTATGAGGGGATCTCCTACGAGCAGTACTTC.

This clonotype was recorded at least ten times. CDR3 nucleotides: TGTGCCAGTAGTAGAGCAAGTGGCAATCAGCCCCAGCATTTT. Its translation: CASSRASGNQPQHF. This rearrangement joins TRBV19 to TRBJ1-5; D remains unclear. Germline V gene sequence: CDR1 LNHDA, CDR2 SQIVND (reference sequence). There are 14 residues in the CDR3. The germline V and J ends were trimmed by 4 bases and 2 bases, with 9 bases remaining between them.

This CDR3 is CASSEGQGVQFF. CDR3 DNA sequence: TGTGCCAGCAGTGAAGGACAGGGGGTTCAGTTCTTC. The V gene is TRBV6-1, the J gene TRBJ2-1; 9 nucleotides match TRBD1. This CDR3 has 12 amino acids. Germline-derived CDR1 and CDR2 are MNHNS and SASEGT. The J segment lost 13 bases and the V segment lost 1 base, leaving 2 bases of the junction unmatched.

There are many counts of this clonotype. The chain carries TRBV12-3 or TRBV12-4 and TRBJ2-5, with D hard to call. The V and J ends lost 3 bases and 7 bases respectively, with 18 bases between them. This CDR3 comprises 15 residues. The CDR3 nucleotides are TGTGCCAGCAGTTTGTCGGACCCAAGCAAACCGACCCAGTACTTC. It codes for CASSLSDPSKPTQYF.

This clonotype was seen ten or more times. This chain joins TRBV3-1 and TRBJ1-1; 7 bases agree with TRBD1. CDR1 and CDR2 from the germline V gene are LGHDT and YNNKEL (reference sequence). CDR3 size: 13 residues. The ends lost 8 bases at V and 1 base at J; junction bases unmatched: 4. The CDR3 nucleotides read TGTGCCAGCGGGGGACAGCCGAACACTGAAGCTTTCTTT. Translating it yields CASGGQPNTEAFF.

This clonotype was seen repeatedly, ten times or more. The rearrangement joins TRBV7-2 to TRBJ2-5, with 8 bases that match TRBD1. V dropped 6 bases and J dropped 5; count of bases not matched to a gene: 11. The germline gives CDR1 SGHTA, CDR2 FQGNSA. The CDR3 spans 15 residues. The CDR3 region is CASSEGGRGRETQYF. In DNA, the CDR3 is TGTGCCAGCAGTGAAGGAGGCAGGGGGCGTGAGACCCAGTACTTC. Full variable domain (remainder filled in from reference TRBV7-2 and TRBJ2-5): GAGVSQSPSNKVTEKGKDVELRCDPISGHTALYWYRQSLGQGLEFLIYFQGNSAPDKSGLPSDRFSAERTGGSVSTLTIQRTQQEDSAVYLCASSEGGRGRETQYFGPGTRLLVL.

This clonotype was counted many times. This chain uses TRBV20-1 with TRBJ1-1; TRBD1 might be the D (6 bases). Germline CDR1 DFQATT, CDR2 SNEGSKA (reference sequence). The V end was cut by 0 bases, the J end by 3 bases, with 14 bases between. CDR3 length: 15 amino acids. CDR3 bases: TGCAGTGCTAGAGACGGGCAGGGGTGGGACACTGAAGCTTTCTTT. This codes for CSARDGQGWDTEAFF.

This clonotype came up many times. This chain joins TRBV24-1 and TRBJ2-5, with D maybe TRBD1 (5 bases). The CDR3 contains 13 residues. The germline V gene has CDR1 KGHDR and CDR2 SFDVKD. Trimming pared 9 bases from V and 3 bases from J, leaving 13 bases between. CDR3 protein: CATETGNKETQYF. The CDR3 DNA follows: TGTGCCACCGAAACAGGCAATAAAGAGACCCAGTACTTC.

Ten or more counts support this clonotype. J is TRBJ2-1 and V is TRBV27; D might be TRBD1 (6 bases). Germline CDR1 is MNHEY and CDR2 is SMNVEV (reference sequence). The ends were cut back, 2 bases at V and 7 bases at J, with 15 bases in the middle. CDR3 length: 15 residues. The CDR3 spells CASSLLGAQGNEQFF. The CDR3 bases are TGTGCCAGCAGTTTACTGGGGGCGCAGGGGAATGAGCAGTTCTTC.

This clonotype was observed at least ten times. This CDR3 reads CAISGSGGGEQFF. The CDR3 DNA reads as TGTGCCATCAGTGGGAGCGGGGGAGGTGAGCAGTTCTTC. This rearrangement joins TRBV10-3 to TRBJ2-1, with TRBD2 matching 8 bases. Trimming at V came to 4 bases and at J to 9 bases, leaving 5 bases not matched to a gene. The length of the CDR3 is 13 residues. CDR1 is ENHRY, CDR2 SYGVKD, per germline.

This clonotype was seen more than once but under ten times. This chain connects TRBV29-1 to TRBJ2-3; TRBD2 is a possible D gene (6 bases). V shed 3 bases and J shed 5 bases, with 9 bases lying between them. There are 12 residues in the CDR3. Germline CDR1 SQVTM, CDR2 ANQGSEA. The CDR3 DNA reads as TGCAGCGTTGACGGGGGAAAAGATACGCAGTATTTT. Protein product: CSVDGGKDTQYF.

Many counts were recorded for this clonotype. The V call is TRBV12-5, the J call TRBJ2-5; 8 bases are a match to TRBD2. Germline CDR1 LGHNT, CDR2 FRNRAP. This CDR3 has 15 residues. The trim removed 1 base at V and 0 bases at J, leaving 1 base unmatched. CDR3 coding DNA: TGTGCTAGTGGTTTGGGAGCGGGGGACCAAGAGACCCAGTACTTC. This gives the protein CASGLGAGDQETQYF.

The chain uses TRBV5-1 and TRBJ2-7; D unresolved. Germline assignment: CDR1 SGHRS and CDR2 YFSETQ. V dropped 1 base and J dropped 2 bases, with 10 bases sitting between them. The CDR3 is 14 amino acids. The CDR3 sequence: CASSLNWLPYEQYF. The CDR3 coding sequence is TGCGCCAGCAGCTTGAATTGGCTTCCCTACGAGCAGTACTTC.

This clonotype was detected many times. The chain has TRBV12-3 or TRBV12-4 and TRBJ2-3; 9 bases are shared with TRBD2. V shed 6 bases and J 0 bases; nucleotides not matched to a gene: 7. The CDR3 sequence is 16 residues long. CDR3 region: CASRRAGGLSTDTQYF. The CDR3 bases are TGTGCCAGCAGGCGAGCGGGGGGACTTAGCACAGATACGCAGTATTTT.

The chain has TRBV30 and TRBJ1-1; the D is unclear. CDR1 and CDR2 from the germline V gene are GTSNPN and SVGIG (reference sequence). The CDR3 runs 13 residues. V dropped 2 bases and J dropped 4 bases, with 11 bases sitting between them. The CDR3 is CAWSRGIGTEAFF. The CDR3 coding sequence is TGTGCCTGGAGTAGAGGGATCGGCACTGAAGCTTTCTTT.

This clonotype was detected many times. The chain joins TRBV7-9 to TRBJ2-1; D unresolved. Trimming pared 0 bases from V and 5 bases from J, leaving 5 bases between. CDR3 size: 13 residues. Germline V lookup: CDR1 SEHNR, CDR2 FQNEAQ (reference sequence). CDR3 sequence reads: CASSLAGNNEQFF. The DNA of the CDR3 is TGTGCCAGCAGCTTAGCTGGGAACAATGAGCAGTTCTTC.

At least ten counts were recorded for this clonotype. This rearrangement joins TRBV12-3 or TRBV12-4 to TRBJ2-3; 7 bases map to TRBD2. The CDR3 is made up of 14 amino acids. The V and J ends lost 3 bases and 4 bases, in that order; junction bases with no gene match: 4. The CDR3 nucleotides are TGTGCCAGCAGTTTGGGCGGGAGCGCAGATACGCAGTATTTT. This translates into CASSLGGSADTQYF.

By share, this clonotype counts as medium-sized (0.01 to 0.1%). The chain recombines TRBV14 with TRBJ1-2; D gene uncertain. Trimming cost V 4 bases and J 2 bases, with 8 bases left between them. Looked up from germline, CDR1 is SGHDN and CDR2 is FVKESK. The CDR3 totals 13 residues. CDR3 DNA: TGTGCCAGCAGCCTCTTCCGGAACTATGGCTACACCTTC. Its protein product is CASSLFRNYGYTF.

The V and J genes are TRBV5-1 and TRBJ2-6; 7 nucleotides line up with TRBD2. J lost 4 bases, V lost 4 bases, and 11 bases had no gene match. The germline V gene has CDR1 SGHRS and CDR2 YFSETQ. The CDR3 length is 17 residues. CDR3 nucleotide sequence: TGCGCCAGCAGCCACCAGACGGGGGGAACGGGGGCCAACGTCCTGACTTTC. As protein: CASSHQTGGTGANVLTF.

This clonotype showed up many times. The chain is built from TRBV10-2 and TRBJ1-6; 7 bases align to TRBD1. Germline trimming cut 6 bases from V and 0 bases from J; bases unmatched to any gene: 5. The germline V gene has CDR1 WSHSY and CDR2 SAAADI. This CDR3 comprises 16 residues. The CDR3 DNA reads as TGCGCCAGCAGGCCAGGGGGGAGCTCCTATAATTCACCCCTCCACTTT. This sequence encodes CASRPGGSSYNSPLHF.